These 15 T cell receptor beta chains were all obtained from the same sample, sequenced in a study of multiple sclerosis patients with progressive multifocal leukoencephalopathy. Time point noted: less than 7 months of natalizumab therapy. Sequenced by immunoSEQ multiplex PCR; TCRdb stores in-frame clones only, minus some. The data show 29,000 or so clones, with about 90% seen just once and roughly 1.6% held by the top ten. This specimen was PBMCs, taken from a patient treated with natalizumab. The receptors derive from a human donor with multiple sclerosis.

This rearrangement joins TRBV19 to TRBJ1-1, with no clear D. The CDR3 consists of 13 residues. The germline V gene has CDR1 LNHDA and CDR2 SQIVND (reference sequence). Trimming shortened V by 3 bases and J by 4 bases, and 9 bases separated the two germline ends. The CDR3 loop reads CASSIVRSTEAFF. The CDR3 DNA reads as TGTGCCAGTAGTATCGTCCGGAGCACTGAAGCTTTCTTT.

J is TRBJ2-1 and V is TRBV6-4; tentatively, D is TRBD2 (6 bases). The CDR3 spans 14 residues. V was shortened by 3 bases and J by 7 bases, with 13 bases between the two germline ends. CDR1 MRHNA and CDR2 SNTAGT come from the germline V gene. DNA of the CDR3: TGTGCCAGCAGTGAACAGACTAGTTCAAATGAGCAGTTCTTC. Its protein is CASSEQTSSNEQFF.

This chain connects TRBV19 to TRBJ1-2; 9 nucleotides line up with TRBD1. CDR3 length: 14 amino acids. V shed 7 bases and J 8 bases; nucleotides not matched to a gene: 11. From germline, CDR1 is LNHDA and CDR2 SQIVND (reference sequence). The CDR3 region is CASTTDRGVGGYTF. DNA of the CDR3: TGTGCCAGTACTACGGACAGGGGAGTTGGCGGCTACACCTTC.

This clone was recorded only once. V usage is TRBV7-2 and J usage is TRBJ2-3; 9 bases are a match to TRBD1. CDR3 length: 16 residues. The V gene end was trimmed by 4 bases and the J gene end by 0 bases; junction bases not matched to a gene: 5. Germline CDR1 SGHTA, CDR2 FQGNSA. CDR3: CASSYHRGPSTDTQYF. As DNA, the CDR3 is TGTGCCAGCAGCTACCACAGGGGGCCTAGCACAGATACGCAGTATTTT.

The chain has TRBV11-2 and TRBJ2-7; 12 positions agree with TRBD2. Germline V gives CDR1 SGHAT, CDR2 FQNNGV. V lost 5 bases and J lost 3; bases outside the gene matches: 8. This CDR3 has 16 residues. The chain's CDR3 is CASSGRLAGDFYEQYF. The CDR3 DNA follows: TGTGCCAGCAGCGGCCGACTAGCGGGAGATTTCTACGAGCAGTACTTC.

The V gene is TRBV19, the J gene TRBJ1-2; the match to TRBD1 covers 8 bases. CDR1 and CDR2 (germline): LNHDA, SQIVND (reference sequence). This CDR3 contains 16 residues. V lost 3 bases and J lost 5; bases outside the gene matches: 11. CDR3 sequence reads: CASSMVSAGGLYGYTF. In DNA, the CDR3 is TGTGCCAGTAGTATGGTGTCCGCAGGGGGCCTATATGGCTACACCTTC.

V and J are TRBV7-9 and TRBJ1-3, with D perhaps TRBD1 (6 bases). V dropped 6 bases and J dropped 0 bases, with 21 bases sitting between them. CDR3 length equals 18 residues. From germline, CDR1 is SEHNR and CDR2 FQNEAQ (reference sequence). Written as DNA, the CDR3 is TGTGCCAGCAGGGCAGGAACGGGACATAAGAGCTCTGGAAACACCATATATTTT. Translated: CASRAGTGHKSSGNTIYF.

This chain links TRBV4-3 with TRBJ1-4; 9 bases line up with TRBD1. Germline CDR1 and CDR2: LGHNA and YSLEER. Trimming at V came to 0 bases and at J to 8 bases, leaving 13 bases not matched to a gene. CDR3 size: 18 residues. The CDR3 sequence is CASSQEPPSDRGNEKLFF. DNA for the CDR3: TGCGCCAGCAGCCAAGAACCCCCCTCTGACAGGGGGAACGAAAAACTGTTTTTT.

This chain uses TRBV5-4 with TRBJ2-7; D possibly uses TRBD1 or TRBD2 (5 bases each). V was shortened by 0 bases and J by 5 bases, with 12 bases between the two germline ends. The CDR3 length is 14 residues. The germline CDR1 and CDR2 sequences are SGHNT and YYREEE (reference sequence). CDR3 sequence: CASSLGTGTDEQYF. The CDR3 DNA reads as TGTGCCAGCAGCTTGGGGACCGGGACGGACGAGCAGTACTTC.

This sequence joins TRBV30 and TRBJ1-4, with TRBD1 as a possible D gene (6 bases). Per germline, CDR1 GTSNPN and CDR2 SVGIG (reference sequence). Trimming shortened V by 1 base and J by 0 bases, and 12 bases separated the two germline ends. CDR3 size: 16 residues. CDR3 bases: TGTGCCTGGAGTGCCATTAACAGGGCAACTAATGAAAAACTGTTTTTT. Its translation is CAWSAINRATNEKLFF.

The V gene is TRBV27, the J gene TRBJ2-1; TRBD2 matches at 8 bases. The trim removed 1 base at V and 7 bases at J, leaving 12 bases unmatched. The CDR3 contains 17 residues. Germline values: CDR1 MNHEY, CDR2 SMNVEV (reference sequence). CDR3 DNA sequence: TGTGCCAGCAGTTTATTGGTCGGTGCGGGAGGCGGGAATGAGCAGTTCTTC. Protein product: CASSLLVGAGGGNEQFF.

This chain connects TRBV30 to TRBJ2-4; a weak D match, TRBD1 (5 bases). The germline V gene encodes CDR1 GTSNPN and CDR2 SVGIG (reference sequence). V gave up 1 base and J gave up 0 bases, with 13 bases separating them. The CDR3 runs to 16 residues. CDR3 bases: TGTGCCTGGAGTGATAGACAGACCTTAGCCAAAAACATTCAGTACTTC. Encoded protein: CAWSDRQTLAKNIQYF.

The genes are TRBV19 and TRBJ2-5; D call uncertain. Trimming left V 3 bases short and J 2 bases short, with 7 bases between. The CDR3 is made up of 13 amino acids. Germline loops: CDR1 LNHDA, CDR2 SQIVND (reference sequence). The CDR3 reads CASSIRRQETQYF. In DNA form, the CDR3 reads TGTGCCAGTAGTATCAGACGGCAAGAGACCCAGTACTTC.

The chain joins TRBV14 to TRBJ2-7; D may be TRBD1 (5 bases). CDR1 is SGHDN and CDR2 is FVKESK in the germline V gene. The length of the CDR3 is 13 residues. The V end lost 1 base, the J end lost 6 bases, and 10 bases lay between the germline ends. The CDR3 loop is CASSQVLGLEQYF. The CDR3 coding sequence is TGTGCCAGCAGCCAAGTTTTGGGGCTCGAGCAGTACTTC.

This clone was counted a single time. V gene TRBV19 combines with J gene TRBJ2-2, with no clear D. Germline CDR1 and CDR2: LNHDA and SQIVND (reference sequence). The germline V and J ends were trimmed by 3 bases and 5 bases, with 10 bases remaining between them. The CDR3 spans 14 residues. The CDR3 reads CASSILLQTGELFF. In DNA, the CDR3 is TGTGCCAGTAGTATCCTTCTCCAGACCGGGGAGCTGTTTTTT.